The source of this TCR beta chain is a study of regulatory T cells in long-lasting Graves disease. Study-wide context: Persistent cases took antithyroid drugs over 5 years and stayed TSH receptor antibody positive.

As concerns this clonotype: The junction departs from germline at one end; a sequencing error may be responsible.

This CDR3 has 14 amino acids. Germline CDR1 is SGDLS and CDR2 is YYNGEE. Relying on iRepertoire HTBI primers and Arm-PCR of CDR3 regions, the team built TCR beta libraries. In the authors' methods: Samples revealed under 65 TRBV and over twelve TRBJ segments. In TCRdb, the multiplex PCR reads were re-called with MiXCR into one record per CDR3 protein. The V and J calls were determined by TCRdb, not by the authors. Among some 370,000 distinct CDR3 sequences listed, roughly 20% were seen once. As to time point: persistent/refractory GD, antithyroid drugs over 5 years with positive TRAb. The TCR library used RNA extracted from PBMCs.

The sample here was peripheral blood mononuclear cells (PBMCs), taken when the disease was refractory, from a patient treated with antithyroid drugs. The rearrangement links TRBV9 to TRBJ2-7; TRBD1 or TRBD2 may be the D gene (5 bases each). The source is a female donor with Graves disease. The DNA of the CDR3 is TGTGCCAGAAGCGCCCCGGGGACCCCCTACGAGCAGTACTTC. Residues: CARSAPGTPYEQYF.